There are a few counts of the clone carrying this T cell receptor beta chain. Its matching antigen is unknown. Reverse transcription of all isolated RNA meant that expressed TCRB transcripts were sequenced. About 3.6 million reads were obtained on average from naive, central memory and regulatory T cell samples. The data were produced by immunoSEQ multiplex PCR, yet TCRdb's version contains in-frame clones alone and is incomplete. The sample lists approximately 170,000 clones; approximately 62% were seen once. The data were obtained in a study of beta chain features in type 1 diabetes. Broader study findings: Researchers report that Type 1 diabetes patients had moderately but significantly shorter TCRB CDR3s across all four CD4+ subsets.

The specimen sequenced was naive CD4+ T cells from blood. This receptor was taken from a young man with type 1 diabetes.

The CDR3, as DNA: TGTGCCTGGAGTGTACTCCGGCAGTTCCCCTTAGCGGGGGAAAAACTGTTTTTT. Protein sequence: CAWSVLRQFPLAGEKLFF. This chain joins TRBV30 and TRBJ1-4; D remains unclear. The V end was cut by 0 bases, the J end by 8 bases, with 25 bases between. The CDR3 contains 18 residues. Germline CDR1 is GTSNPN and CDR2 is SVGIG (reference sequence).